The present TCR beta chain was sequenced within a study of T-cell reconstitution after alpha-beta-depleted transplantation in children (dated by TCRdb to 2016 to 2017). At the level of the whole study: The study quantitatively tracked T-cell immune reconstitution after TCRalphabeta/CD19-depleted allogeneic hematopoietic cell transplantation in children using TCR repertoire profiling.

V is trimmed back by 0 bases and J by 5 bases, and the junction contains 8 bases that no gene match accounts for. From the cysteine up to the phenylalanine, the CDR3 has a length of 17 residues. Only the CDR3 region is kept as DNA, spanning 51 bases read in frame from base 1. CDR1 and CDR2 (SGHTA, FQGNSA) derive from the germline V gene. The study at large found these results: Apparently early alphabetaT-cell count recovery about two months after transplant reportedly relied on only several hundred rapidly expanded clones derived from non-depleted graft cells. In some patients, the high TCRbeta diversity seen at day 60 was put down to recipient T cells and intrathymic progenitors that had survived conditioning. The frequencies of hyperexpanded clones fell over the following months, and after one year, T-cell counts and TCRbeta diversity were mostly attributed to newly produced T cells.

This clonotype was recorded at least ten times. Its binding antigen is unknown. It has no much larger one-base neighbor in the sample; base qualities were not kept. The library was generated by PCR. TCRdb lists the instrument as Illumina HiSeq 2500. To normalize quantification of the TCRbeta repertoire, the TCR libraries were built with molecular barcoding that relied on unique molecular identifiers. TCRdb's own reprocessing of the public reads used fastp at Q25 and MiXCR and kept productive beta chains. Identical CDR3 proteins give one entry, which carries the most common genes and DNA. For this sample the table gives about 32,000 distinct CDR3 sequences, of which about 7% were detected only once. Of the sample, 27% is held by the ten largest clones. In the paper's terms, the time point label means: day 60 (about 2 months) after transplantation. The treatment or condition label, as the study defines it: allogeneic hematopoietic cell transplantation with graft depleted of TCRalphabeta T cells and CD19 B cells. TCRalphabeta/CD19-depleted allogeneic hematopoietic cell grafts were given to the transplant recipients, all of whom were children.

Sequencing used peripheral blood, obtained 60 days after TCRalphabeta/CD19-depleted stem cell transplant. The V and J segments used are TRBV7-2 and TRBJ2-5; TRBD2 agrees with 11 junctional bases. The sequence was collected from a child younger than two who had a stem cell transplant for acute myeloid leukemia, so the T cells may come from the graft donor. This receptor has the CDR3 CASSLAFSGRAWETQYF. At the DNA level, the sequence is TGTGCCAGCAGCTTAGCGTTTAGCGGGAGGGCCTGGGAGACCCAGTACTTC.